The 16 T cell receptor beta chains given below trace back to one sample, sequenced in a study of blood T cells in healthy people across ages. Using a J-beta primer mix together with a sample-barcoded 5' primer, a second PCR was run for roughly 7 to 11 cycles. TCRdb fed the 5' RACE reads into MiXCR, producing one record per CDR3 protein. Here the sample spans fewer than 2,000,000 distinct CDR3 sequences, roughly two fifths being singletons. Sequencing used blood. These TCRs come from a human donor in good health.

This clonotype was recorded a few times. The J gene is TRBJ2-3, the V gene TRBV13, with 7 bases lining up with TRBD1. V trimming: 2 bases; J trimming: 2 bases; junction bases outside the gene matches: 7. Germline V gives CDR1 PRHDT, CDR2 FYEKMQ (reference sequence). The CDR3 is made up of 16 amino acids. The CDR3 spells CASSLRTGEYTDTQYF. CDR3 in DNA: TGTGCCAGCAGCTTACGCACAGGGGAGTACACAGATACGCAGTATTTT.

This clonotype was counted between two and nine times. V gene TRBV10-3 combines with J gene TRBJ1-5, with 10 bases identical to TRBD1. The CDR3 is 15 amino acids. The V gene end was trimmed by 8 bases and the J gene end by 6 bases; junction bases not matched to a gene: 10. Germline values: CDR1 ENHRY, CDR2 SYGVKD. Here the CDR3 reads CAIRDGTGDSQPQHF. The CDR3 DNA follows: TGTGCCATCCGAGACGGGACAGGGGATAGTCAGCCCCAGCATTTT.

The J gene is TRBJ1-1, the V gene TRBV10-3; 8 positions agree with TRBD1. CDR3 length: 15 amino acids. Germline V CDR1 and CDR2: ENHRY, SYGVKD. J lost 1 base, V lost 6 bases, and 7 bases had no gene match. The chain's CDR3 is CAISRQGARNTEAFF. CDR3 bases: TGTGCCATCAGCCGCCAGGGGGCGCGGAACACTGAAGCTTTCTTT.

This chain links TRBV7-2 with TRBJ2-1; D is undetermined. CDR1 SGHTA and CDR2 FQGNSA come from the germline V gene. This CDR3 spans 12 amino acids. The germline V and J ends were trimmed by 6 bases and 8 bases, with 11 bases remaining between them. The CDR3 sequence is CASRVSADEQFF. CDR3 in DNA: TGTGCCAGCAGGGTATCGGCGGATGAGCAGTTCTTC. The whole variable domain, filled in from reference TRBV7-2 and TRBJ2-1, reads GAGVSQSPSNKVTEKGKDVELRCDPISGHTALYWYRQSLGQGLEFLIYFQGNSAPDKSGLPSDRFSAERTGGSVSTLTIQRTQQEDSAVYLCASRVSADEQFFGPGTRLTVL.

This clonotype has a handful of counts. The chain couples TRBV5-1 to TRBJ2-3; 7 bases line up with TRBD1. CDR1 and CDR2 from the germline V gene are SGHRS and YFSETQ. The ends lost 4 bases at V and 2 bases at J; junction bases unmatched: 4. This CDR3 spans 14 amino acids. CDR3 nucleotide sequence: TGCGCCAGCAGCATGGGACAGACCACAGATACGCAGTATTTT. Protein: CASSMGQTTDTQYF.

The genes are TRBV6-5 and TRBJ2-7; D uncertain. Trimming removed 7 bases from V and 1 base from J, with 14 bases in between. Germline lookup yields CDR1 MNHEY and CDR2 SVGAGI. This CDR3 contains 14 residues. The CDR3 spells CASTSSSDSYEQYF. In nucleotides, the CDR3 is TGTGCCAGCACCTCCTCCTCCGATTCCTACGAGCAGTACTTC.

This clonotype was recorded a few times. V and J are TRBV24-1 and TRBJ2-1; D is perhaps TRBD2 (7 bases). CDR3 length equals 16 residues. The germline V and J ends were trimmed by 0 bases and 5 bases, with 13 bases remaining between them. Germline lookup yields CDR1 KGHDR and CDR2 SFDVKD. The CDR3 region is CATSDLRRGDNNEQFF. DNA of the CDR3: TGTGCCACCAGTGATTTGCGCCGGGGGGACAACAATGAGCAGTTCTTC.

This clonotype was detected a few times. This chain joins TRBV3-1 and TRBJ2-7; D may be TRBD1 (5 bases). The assigned J gene may be wrong: the sequence end matches TRBJ2-5 better. The CDR3 has 12 amino acids. The germline V gene encodes CDR1 LGHDT and CDR2 YNNKEL (reference sequence). CDR3 in DNA: TGTGCCAGCAAGTTCAGGGAAGAGACCCAGTACTTC. Translation gives CASKFREETQYF.

The chain couples TRBV7-9 to TRBJ1-4; D uncertain. The V end lost 5 bases, the J end lost 0 bases, and 7 bases lay between the germline ends. The CDR3 sequence is 14 residues long. Germline-derived CDR1 and CDR2 are SEHNR and FQNEAQ (reference sequence). The CDR3 sequence: CASSHRATNEKLFF. CDR3 nucleotides: TGTGCCAGCAGCCACAGAGCAACTAATGAAAAACTGTTTTTT. Full variable domain (rest looked up from reference TRBV7-9 and TRBJ1-4): DTGVSQNPRHKITKRGQNVTFRCDPISEHNRLYWYRQTLGQGPEFLTYFQNEAQLEKSRLLSDRFSAERPKGSFSTLEIQRTEQGDSAMYLCASSHRATNEKLFFGSGTQLSVL.

DNA of the CDR3: TGCGCCAGCAGCTTGGGCCGGACAGGGGGTGGGTACGAGCAGTACTTC. Protein: CASSLGRTGGGYEQYF. The J gene is TRBJ2-4, the V gene TRBV5-1; 10 bases match TRBD1. Gene TRBJ2-7 matches the end of the DNA better, so the J call may be wrong. This CDR3 is built from 16 residues. CDR1 is SGHRS, CDR2 YFSETQ, per germline.

This clonotype was detected only a few times. The rearrangement joins TRBV9 to TRBJ2-7; D is possibly TRBD1 (6 bases). V shed 0 bases and J shed 0 bases, with 13 bases lying between them. The CDR3 extends over 16 amino acids. In germline, CDR1 is SGDLS, CDR2 YYNGEE. In DNA, the CDR3 is TGTGCCAGCAGCGTAGCGTGGGACACGGCCTCCTACGAGCAGTACTTC. Translation: CASSVAWDTASYEQYF.

CDR3 in DNA: TGTGCCAGCAGTTGCGAAGGGATGCCCTACAATGAGCAGTTCTTC. This codes for CASSCEGMPYNEQFF. V usage is TRBV12-3 or TRBV12-4 and J usage is TRBJ2-1; D is unclear. Trimming pared 4 bases from V and 2 bases from J, leaving 12 bases between. The CDR3 spans 15 residues.

The chain combines TRBV29-1 with TRBJ2-5; 9 bases match TRBD2. Germline trimming cut 3 bases from V and 0 bases from J; bases unmatched to any gene: 5. The CDR3 runs to 15 residues. The germline gives CDR1 SQVTM, CDR2 ANQGSEA. CDR3 nucleotide sequence: TGCAGCGTTGAGGCGGGGGGGTGGTACCAAGAGACCCAGTACTTC. It yields the protein CSVEAGGWYQETQYF.

The chain carries TRBV12-3 or TRBV12-4 and TRBJ1-2; the D gene is possibly TRBD1 (5 bases). The CDR3 spans 15 residues. Trimming pared 5 bases from V and 2 bases from J, leaving 15 bases between. The CDR3 DNA is TGTGCCAGCAGTCCCCAAGCAGGGCGGAACTATGGCTACACCTTC. It yields the protein CASSPQAGRNYGYTF.

This chain links TRBV5-1 with TRBJ2-3, with a possible D match to TRBD2 (6 bases). CDR3 length: 13 residues. V lost 7 bases and J 4 bases, leaving 13 bases between the germline ends. The germline V gene has CDR1 SGHRS and CDR2 YFSETQ. CDR3 sequence: CASGWRGSDTQYF. The CDR3 region has the DNA TGCGCCAGCGGGTGGAGGGGATCAGATACGCAGTATTTT.

The chain couples TRBV11-3 to TRBJ2-1, with unresolved D. Germline V CDR1 and CDR2: SGHNT, YENEEA. The CDR3 extends over 15 amino acids. Between the trimmed V and J ends, which lost 5 bases and 0 bases, there was a span of 11 bases. The CDR3, as DNA: TGTGCCAGCAGCCTCTTCCACGGCTCCTACAATGAGCAGTTCTTC. This sequence encodes CASSLFHGSYNEQFF.